This T cell receptor beta chain was observed in a study of cytomegalovirus exposure and HLA in healthy donors. Study-level background: The same platform as the roughly 700 first-cohort repertoires was used for the 100 to 150 validation repertoires, a later analysis reported.

CDR1 MNHEY and CDR2 SVGAGI come from the germline V gene. CDR3 length equals 13 residues. V dropped 0 bases and J dropped 10; count of bases not matched to a gene: 3. Study-level results: Rarity marked most TCR sequences, yet some public TCRs occurred in many donors. The study flagged 150 to 200 TCR beta chains as cytomegalovirus-associated. Reports credit the classifier with highly specific, highly sensitive diagnosis of cytomegalovirus status.

Sequenced by immunoSEQ multiplex PCR; TCRdb stores in-frame clones only, minus some. Of around 400,000 clones in the sample, more than 80% were seen once. As concerns this clone: As yet, its antigen is unknown.

Sample: PBMCs. The V gene is TRBV6-5, the J gene TRBJ2-3; 8 bases are shared with TRBD1. The receptor's source is a woman between 18 and 29 years old in good health and CMV-seronegative. CDR3 nucleotides: TGTGCCAGCAGTTACTCCGCGGGACAGGCGCAGTATTTT. Residues: CASSYSAGQAQYF.